The 8 T cell receptor beta chains below were found in one sample sequenced in a study of PD-1 blockade in classical Hodgkin lymphoma. Time point indicated: newly diagnosed, previously untreated cHL patient sample. Produced via immunoSEQ multiplex PCR; TCRdb's table is partial and in-frame only. The sample carries about 15,000 clones, around 87% recorded once. Sequencing was performed on peripheral blood mononuclear cells (PBMCs). Receptors originate from a human donor with classical Hodgkin lymphoma.

The DNA of the CDR3 is TGTGCCTGGAATGACTACGCAGCCAATGAGCAGTTCTTC. Protein: CAWNDYAANEQFF. The chain carries TRBV30 and TRBJ2-1; a possible D gene is TRBD2 (5 bases). Trimming took 4 bases from V and 6 from J, leaving 13 bases between them. The CDR3 contains 13 residues. Germline values: CDR1 GTSNPN, CDR2 SVGIG (reference sequence).

The V call is TRBV10-3, the J call TRBJ1-5, with TRBD1 as a possible D gene (5 bases). V was pared by 4 bases and J by 4 bases, with 14 bases between. Per germline, CDR1 ENHRY and CDR2 SYGVKD. This CDR3 comprises 15 residues. CDR3 nucleotide sequence: TGTGCCATCAGTGGTGGGACGGATCCTAATCAGCCCCAGCATTTT. Translated: CAISGGTDPNQPQHF.

The CDR3 DNA is TGTGCCAGCAGTTTAGTTGCGGCAGGGGGCGCTTATGGCTACACCTTC. The encoded protein is CASSLVAAGGAYGYTF. V and J are TRBV28 and TRBJ1-2; 8 positions match TRBD1. With 2 bases clipped from V and 5 bases from J, the junction kept 10 bases outside the gene matches. This CDR3 spans 16 amino acids. CDR1 MDHEN and CDR2 SYDVKM come from the germline V gene.

The chain recombines TRBV19 with TRBJ2-2, with TRBD2 matching 8 bases. V lost 6 bases and J lost 7; bases outside the gene matches: 19. The CDR3 covers 18 residues. Germline V gene sequence: CDR1 LNHDA, CDR2 SQIVND (reference sequence). The CDR3 DNA sequence: TGTGCCAGTAGGACAAACCGGGAGGGCCAGTTAACAGTCGGGGAGCTGTTTTTT. It yields the protein CASRTNREGQLTVGELFF.

The chain is built from TRBV7-2 and TRBJ1-2; TRBD1 matches 7 bases. Germline CDR1 and CDR2: SGHTA and FQGNSA. V lost 1 base, J lost 8 bases, and 4 bases stayed unmatched. The CDR3 spans 13 residues. The CDR3 nucleotides read TGTGCCAGCAGCTTAGAGGGACAGCGGGGCTACACCTTC. It is translated as CASSLEGQRGYTF.

This chain links TRBV6-1 with TRBJ2-5; tentatively, D is TRBD1 (5 bases). Trimming removed 2 bases at V and 1 base at J, with 17 bases between. The CDR3 spans 17 residues. CDR1 is MNHNS and CDR2 is SASEGT in the germline V gene. The CDR3 bases are TGTGCCAGCAGTGAAAGATCGTCTCGACAGCCCCAAGAGACCCAGTACTTC. It is translated as CASSERSSRQPQETQYF.

V is TRBV14 and J is TRBJ1-1; no clear D. Trimming took off 3 bases at V and 4 bases at J, with 12 bases between the two ends. The CDR3 covers 14 residues. The V gene's germline CDR1 is SGHDN and CDR2 FVKESK. The CDR3 DNA reads TGTGCCAGCAGCCAGGTCCAATCCAGCACTGAAGCTTTCTTT. Encoded protein: CASSQVQSSTEAFF.

In its sample, this clone was seen once. The CDR3 bases are TGTGCCAGCAGCTTAGTGGGTGCCCACAATGAGCAGTTCTTC. Protein: CASSLVGAHNEQFF. V usage is TRBV7-8 and J usage is TRBJ2-1, with D unclear. The V gene lost 1 base and the J gene lost 5 bases, with 9 bases spanning the gap. This CDR3 contains 14 residues. The germline CDR1 and CDR2 sequences are SGHVS and FQNEAQ. Full variable domain (outside the CDR3, taken from reference TRBV7-8 and TRBJ2-1): GAGVSQSPRYKVAKRGQDVALRCDPISGHVSLFWYQQALGQGPEFLTYFQNEAQLDKSGLPSDRFFAERPEGSVSTLKIQRTQQEDSAVYLCASSLVGAHNEQFFGPGTRLTVL.